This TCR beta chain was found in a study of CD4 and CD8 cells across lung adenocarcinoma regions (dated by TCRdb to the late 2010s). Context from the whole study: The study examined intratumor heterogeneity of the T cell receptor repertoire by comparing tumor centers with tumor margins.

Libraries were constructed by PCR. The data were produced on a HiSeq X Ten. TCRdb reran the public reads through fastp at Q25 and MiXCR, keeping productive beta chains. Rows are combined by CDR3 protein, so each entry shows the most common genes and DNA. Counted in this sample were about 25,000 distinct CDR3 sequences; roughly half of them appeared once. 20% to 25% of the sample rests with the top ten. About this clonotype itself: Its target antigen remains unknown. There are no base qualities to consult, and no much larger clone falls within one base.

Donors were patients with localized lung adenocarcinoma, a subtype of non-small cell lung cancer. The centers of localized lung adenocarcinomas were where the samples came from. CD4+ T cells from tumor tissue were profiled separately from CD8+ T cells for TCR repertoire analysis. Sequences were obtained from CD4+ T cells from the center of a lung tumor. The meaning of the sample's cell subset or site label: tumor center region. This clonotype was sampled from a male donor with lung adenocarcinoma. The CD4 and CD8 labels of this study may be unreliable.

The DNA sequence is given as TGTGCCAGCAGCCCCGCCCGACTAGCGGGAGAACCGCTCGAGCAGTACTTC. This gives the protein CASSPARLAGEPLEQYF. This chain is built from TRBV7-2 and TRBJ2-5; 12 central bases correspond to TRBD2. The DNA end lines up better with TRBJ2-7; the J call may be wrong. The CDR3 contains 17 residues, cysteine and phenylalanine counted. Of the read, only the CDR3 DNA is kept; its 51 bases are in frame from base 1. CDR1 and CDR2 are drawn from the germline V gene: SGHTA, FQGNSA.